Following are 16 T cell receptor beta chains from one sample sequenced in a study of T cell responses to AZD1222 COVID-19 vaccine (dated by TCRdb to about 2021). Receptor amplification or capture employed the immunoSEQ multiplex PCR assay. As stored in TCRdb, this immuneACCESS dataset retains in-frame rearrangements with V and J assigned. A fraction of the clones does not appear; measured against another copy, unresolved V genes explain less than half of the discrepancy, and the remainder lacks a known reason. The sample contains some 150,000 clones, approximately 90% of them found a single time. 2.2% of the sample belongs to the ten largest clones. The intended sense of this specimen's time point label: baseline before first vaccination. Sequences were derived from peripheral blood, sampled on day 0 of AZD1222 vaccination. These receptors all come from an adult in good health.

V usage is TRBV7-9 and J usage is TRBJ1-2; D is unresolved. The CDR3 extends over 13 amino acids. From germline, CDR1 is SEHNR and CDR2 FQNEAQ (reference sequence). The ends were cut back, 6 bases at V and 4 bases at J, with 12 bases in the middle. CDR3 in DNA: TGTGCCAGCAGTCGAGCGGAGATCTATGGCTACACCTTC. The encoded protein is CASSRAEIYGYTF.

This chain connects TRBV6-1 to TRBJ1-1, with D perhaps TRBD1 (5 bases). This CDR3 has 14 amino acids. Trimming took off 2 bases at V and 5 bases at J, with 12 bases between the two ends. In germline, CDR1 is MNHNS, CDR2 SASEGT. CDR3 sequence: CASSERRGGTEAFF. The CDR3 DNA is TGTGCCAGCAGTGAAAGGAGGGGAGGAACTGAAGCTTTCTTT.

The chain employs TRBV19 and TRBJ2-3; TRBD2 matches 7 bases. Germline loops: CDR1 LNHDA, CDR2 SQIVND (reference sequence). V shed 3 bases, J shed 0 bases, and the junction held 12 bases outside the gene matches. This CDR3 spans 18 amino acids. CDR3 nucleotide sequence: TGTGCCAGTAGTATTCTAGGACTAGATTCCGACAGCACAGATACGCAGTATTTT. Residues: CASSILGLDSDSTDTQYF.

The chain has TRBV3-1 (or the pseudogene TRBV3-2) and TRBJ2-2, with 8 bases matching TRBD2. CDR3 size: 17 residues. V lost 0 bases, J lost 4 bases, and 7 bases stayed unmatched. The V gene's germline CDR1 is LGHDT and CDR2 YNNKEL (reference sequence). The DNA of the CDR3 is TGTGCCAGCAGCCAAGAGGCGCGGGGGGCGCGCACCGGGGAGCTGTTTTTT. Translated: CASSQEARGARTGELFF.

CDR3 DNA sequence: TGTGCCAGCAGCTTGTACCGGGAGGGCTACACCTTC. This codes for CASSLYREGYTF. The chain employs TRBV7-2 and TRBJ1-2; no clear D. The germline V and J ends were trimmed by 3 bases and 8 bases, with 10 bases remaining between them. The CDR3 spans 12 residues. CDR1 and CDR2 from the germline V gene are SGHTA and FQGNSA.

The rearrangement joins TRBV5-1 to TRBJ2-7; 10 bases map to TRBD1. With 0 bases clipped from V and 3 bases from J, the junction kept 3 bases outside the gene matches. The CDR3 has 15 amino acids. Germline CDR1 and CDR2: SGHRS and YFSETQ. CDR3 nucleotide sequence: TGCGCCAGCAGCTTGGCCCGGACAGGGGGCTACGAGCAGTACTTC. Protein sequence: CASSLARTGGYEQYF.

The chain has TRBV11-3 and TRBJ2-3; D ambiguous. Trimming pared 1 base from V and 7 bases from J, leaving 18 bases between. Germline CDR1 is SGHNT and CDR2 is YENEEA. CDR3 length equals 16 residues. The CDR3 DNA is TGTGCCAGCAGCTTAGGTCCCTCATACAAGATATATACGCAGTATTTT. This translates into CASSLGPSYKIYTQYF. The full variable domain, in which reference TRBV11-3 and TRBJ2-3 provide the parts outside the CDR3, is EAGVVQSPRYKIIEKKQPVAFWCNPISGHNTLYWYLQNLGQGPELLIRYENEEAVDDSQLPKDRFSAERLKGVDSTLKIQPAELGDSAVYLCASSLGPSYKIYTQYFGPGTRLTVL.

This clone has only one observation. This chain links TRBV14 with TRBJ2-1; D is perhaps TRBD2 (6 bases). V was shortened by 2 bases and J by 0 bases, with 11 bases between the two germline ends. The germline V gene has CDR1 SGHDN and CDR2 FVKESK. The CDR3 has 16 amino acids. This CDR3 is CASSQIAASSYNEQFF. CDR3 DNA: TGTGCCAGCAGCCAAATAGCGGCGAGCTCCTACAATGAGCAGTTCTTC.

This rearrangement joins TRBV6-5 to TRBJ2-1, with TRBD2 matching 13 bases. The CDR3 covers 16 residues. CDR1 is MNHEY, CDR2 SVGAGI, per germline. V was pared by 4 bases and J by 4 bases, with 4 bases of the junction left unmatched. The CDR3 sequence: CASSSPGLAGYNEQFF. In DNA form, the CDR3 reads TGTGCCAGCAGTTCCCCGGGACTAGCGGGGTACAATGAGCAGTTCTTC.

V is TRBV20-1 and J is TRBJ1-2; D not resolved. CDR1 and CDR2 from the germline V gene are DFQATT and SNEGSKA (reference sequence). This CDR3 region has 11 residues. V lost 6 bases, J lost 8 bases, and 13 bases lay in between. Here the CDR3 reads CSAPRAGGYTF. Written as DNA, the CDR3 is TGCAGTGCCCCGAGAGCTGGCGGCTACACCTTC.

V and J are TRBV6-5 and TRBJ2-2; the D gene is possibly TRBD2 (5 bases). Trimming stripped 10 bases from V and 5 bases from J, with 17 bases between. CDR3 length equals 14 residues. The germline V gene has CDR1 MNHEY and CDR2 SVGAGI. The CDR3 loop reads CAIRERGRTGELFF. As DNA, the CDR3 is TGTGCCATCCGAGAGCGAGGGCGGACCGGGGAGCTGTTTTTT.

Only one count was recorded for this clone. V usage is TRBV2 and J usage is TRBJ2-1; 8 bases align to TRBD2. With V trimmed by 2 bases and J by 9 bases, 12 bases remained unmatched. This CDR3 spans 16 amino acids. Germline CDR1 is SNHLY and CDR2 is FYNNEI. In DNA form, the CDR3 reads TGTGCCAGCAGTGAAAGCGGGAGCCCGCTTATGGGTGAGCAGTTCTTC. Its translation: CASSESGSPLMGEQFF.

This chain uses TRBV7-2 with TRBJ1-6; no clear D. V dropped 5 bases and J dropped 0 bases, with 11 bases sitting between them. This CDR3 is built from 16 residues. In germline, CDR1 is SGHTA, CDR2 FQGNSA. The chain's CDR3 is CASSTLLSSYNSPLHF. The CDR3 nucleotides are TGTGCCAGCAGCACCCTGCTAAGCTCCTATAATTCACCCCTCCACTTT. The whole variable domain, remainder taken from reference TRBV7-2 and TRBJ1-6, is GAGVSQSPSNKVTEKGKDVELRCDPISGHTALYWYRQSLGQGLEFLIYFQGNSAPDKSGLPSDRFSAERTGGSVSTLTIQRTQQEDSAVYLCASSTLLSSYNSPLHFGNGTRLTVT.

The rearrangement links TRBV3-1 (or the pseudogene TRBV3-2) to TRBJ1-6; no clear D. Trimming left V 2 bases short and J 10 bases short, with 6 bases between. The CDR3 loop spans 12 amino acids. Germline V gives CDR1 LGHDT, CDR2 YNNKEL (reference sequence). The CDR3 nucleotides read TGTGCCAGCAGCCAAATTCACTCACCCCTCCACTTT. Encoded protein: CASSQIHSPLHF.

This chain joins TRBV6-1 and TRBJ1-6; possibly TRBD1 for D (6 bases). With 2 bases removed from V and 10 bases from J, the gap between germline ends came to 15 bases. The germline V gene has CDR1 MNHNS and CDR2 SASEGT. This CDR3 has 15 amino acids. The CDR3 DNA reads TGTGCCAGCAGTGAAAGCGCTCCCAGGGGCTCACCCCTCCACTTT. Residues: CASSESAPRGSPLHF.

This clone appeared once. The CDR3 bases are TGTGCCAGCAGCCAAGACCCCTCGAGCTCCTACGAGCAGTACTTC. Translated: CASSQDPSSSYEQYF. The V call is TRBV14, the J call TRBJ2-7; no clear D. This CDR3 is 15 amino acids long. CDR1 is SGHDN and CDR2 is FVKESK in the germline V gene. The V end lost 0 bases, the J end lost 0 bases, and 9 bases lay between the germline ends.